The T cell receptor (beta chain) under discussion was sequenced for a study of cytomegalovirus exposure and HLA in healthy donors (TCRdb year 2017). Some background on the complete study: In an earlier analysis of approximately 640 of the donors, about 260 Gb of sequence data and 90 million to 130 million unique TCR beta sequences from 180 million or so T cells were reported. About 330 gigabases of sequencing data and around 88 million unique TCR sequences made up an early release that covered over 550 HLA-typed donors. Of the 398 genotyped donors, less than 90% were placed in the genetic ancestry cluster associated with self-reported Caucasian donors. The study aimed to test whether cataloging public T cell receptors could reveal signatures of past pathogen exposure. The study profiled the T cell repertoires of hundreds of subjects by immunosequencing and related them to cytomegalovirus serostatus. Besides the first cohort of around 670 subjects, a separate validation cohort made up of about 120 different subjects was used. High-throughput TCR immunosequencing, statistical association of individual TCRs with disease status, and machine learning were combined to predict cytomegalovirus infection status. To study patterns of TCR occurrence, a later analysis re-analyzed previously published TCR beta repertoires from 700 or so donors and added high-resolution HLA genotyping. The later analysis used no new phenotypic data to find candidate immune exposures, relying instead on TCR beta sequences and their occurrence across donors. In an earlier analysis of a few hundred of the donors, high-throughput TCR beta sequencing was used to judge whether each TCR beta V gene segment behaved as functional or pseudogenic. Alongside the repertoire data, information on donor age, sex, ethnicity and CMV serostatus was compiled. Genome-wide SNP genotypes for about three fifths of the roughly 670 donors were used in a later genetic analysis, which treated that subset as a discovery cohort. Every repertoire in the discovery cohort had been generated on one and the same sequencing platform. HLA typing covered class I and class II loci at four-digit resolution. The number of typed donors differed by locus: about 629-640 for A, B, C, DRB1 and DQB1; some 500 for DQA1; around 610 for DPA1; and about 450 for DPB1. Four or five DR-DQ haplotypes were handled as single units for association and clustering because linkage in the cohort was strong. Across approximately 400 genotyped donors of the cohort, an average of roughly 250,000 unique TCR beta nucleotide sequences per donor were sequenced, and approximately 17% of those sequences were non-productive. Paper-wide results and their limitations: In a later analysis, HLA-associated TCR beta chains showed more clonal expansion and lower generation probabilities than non-associated chains that were equally common. Compared with the roughly 600-donor mean, donors in an Asian-associated ancestry cluster had fewer N-insertions in productive TCRs, according to a later genetic analysis. Roughly uniform sequencing depth across donors was assumed in presence/absence analyses, although this assumption may not hold. Because HLA typing was missing for some donors at each locus, association tests included only the typed subset. Because counts were too low, seventeen rarely observed V segments, including chromosome 9 orphons, were excluded from the earlier analysis of several hundred of the donors. Across donors, most TCR sequences were observed very rarely, whereas some public TCRs were present in many individuals. An earlier analysis of approximately 530 of the donors showed that most TCR beta V segments appeared in productive rearrangements either about 87% or about 30% of the time, which broadly matched IMGT annotations. A further reported finding was that TCR beta sequences accurately predicted the HLA-A and HLA-B alleles for most subjects in the first cohort. A cluster of highly shared sequence variants was judged likely to be a technical artifact of the sequencing pipeline. According to a later analysis, parvovirus B19, influenza, CMV and Epstein-Barr virus appeared linked to several top co-occurrence clusters. Immune exposure information for the cohort was limited to CMV serostatus. At a false discovery rate of 0.05, a later analysis linked approximately 18,000 TCR beta sequences to specific HLA alleles. A later genetic analysis associated a missense DCLRE1C variant with V-gene and J-gene trimming of TCR beta chains, and an independent cohort replicated the association. The 87-base-pair reads could not distinguish some IMGT-functional V segments, including TRBV6-2 and TRBV6-3, so those segments were excluded. Cytomegalovirus status was reported to be diagnosed by the classifier with high specificity and sensitivity in both the original and validation cohorts. Most CMV-associated TCR beta chains appeared to be HLA-restricted in a later analysis, and the HLA associations seemed to be driven largely by CMV exposure. When HLA alleles, especially DR and DQ, strongly co-occurred, TCR associations were difficult to assign to individual alleles. In this cohort, only TCR beta chains were sequenced, and detectable features were limited by the absence of alpha or paired-chain data. In a later analysis, the rate of TCR association differed among HLA loci, with DRB1 alleles having the most associated TCRs and HLA-C alleles having the fewest. Correlated functional status among segregating V segments might be attributable to linkage disequilibrium, but an unknown experimental factor could not be ruled out. In vitro tests confirmed that three of the cytomegalovirus-associated TCR beta chains recognize cytomegalovirus antigens. A total of fewer than 200 TCR beta chains were listed by the study as associated with cytomegalovirus. According to the authors, the approach could potentially be generalized to other disease states and immunological phenotypes.

Library preparation employed the immunoSEQ multiplex PCR assay. The multiplex PCR relied on a mix of 60 forward primers for TCR Vbeta segments and 13 reverse primers for TCR Jbeta segments. The CDR3 region of rearranged TCR beta genes was amplified from genomic DNA by a multiplex PCR assay. The Illumina HiSeq System was used to sequence the amplified TCR beta libraries as 87-base-pair reads. As for the authors' bioinformatics: In a later analysis, approximately 74 million unique TCR beta chains were counted across the roughly 670 repertoires, and approximately 11 million of these chains were shared by at least two donors. Raw reads were error-corrected and collapsed into unique sequences by a nearest-neighbor algorithm in which closely related sequences were merged to remove PCR and sequencing errors. V, D and J gene segments were assigned by aligning CDR3 sequences to IMGT reference sequences. Each retained sequence needed at least a six-nucleotide match to both a V gene segment and a J gene segment. A rearrangement was called productive if the CDR3 had no stop codons and remained in frame with V and J, and every other rearrangement was called non-productive. Following IMGT convention, CDR3 was defined as the stretch from the second conserved V-encoded cysteine up to the conserved J-encoded phenylalanine. The earlier analysis of roughly 590 of the donors excluded any sequence lacking an unambiguous match to a single V gene segment. In an earlier analysis of 587 of the donors, a V segment was called functional when productive rearrangements were above 56.7%, and segregating when the standard deviation between donors exceeded 5%. To diagnose cytomegalovirus status from the catalog of TCR beta chain sequences, a statistical classification framework was built. A later analysis assigned V and J genes by comparing TCR nucleotide sequences with IMGT/GENE-DB human TR gene sequences. The TCRdist pipeline was used in a later analysis to assign CDR3 sequences and most-parsimonious VDJ recombination scenarios. In a later analysis, each TCR beta chain was defined by its CDR3 amino acid sequence together with its V-gene family, and reads lacking a unique V-gene family were excluded. A later analysis removed 592 highly shared, low-generation-probability nucleotide sequences to deal with suspected cross-contamination and a sequencing artifact. In a later analysis, a clonal expansion index for each public chain was calculated from normalized within-repertoire ranks of inferred template counts. In a later analysis, generation probabilities were computed with a VDJ recombination model fitted to out-of-frame rearrangements, and the resulting probabilities were checked against IGoR. In a later analysis, hypergeometric tests were used to score TCR-TCR, TCR-HLA and TCR-CMV co-occurrence, with a repertoire-size bias correction applied to TCR pairs. False discovery rates were estimated in a later analysis by permuting HLA or CMV assignments 20 times. A later analysis grouped co-occurring TCRs with DBSCAN, adding TCRdist sequence similarity when clustering within HLA-allele-positive subsets. Repertoires with fewer than 30,000 or more than 120,000 public chains were left out of co-occurrence clustering, as were five repertoires with anomalous nucleotide sharing. The immuneACCESS repertoire file appears here via TCRdb, limited to in-frame rearrangements. These files lack a portion of the clones; in checked studies, under half of the deficit traces to unresolved V genes, and the cause of the others is not known. Clonal size and the V and J genes are those of that table, whereas D and trimming came from the DNA. The sample includes some 190,000 clones, with 76% observed a single time. The top ten clones comprise 1.5% to 2% of the sample.

V loses 0 bases of germline sequence and J loses 2 bases, and the interval between the two ends is 11 bases. The CDR3 covers 16 residues, taking in both the cysteine and the phenylalanine. CDR3 DNA is the only sequence kept; it has 48 bases, read in frame from the first base. Concerning this clone: Its antigen specificity is not known. No base-level quality is on record; no much larger clone is a single base apart.

In total, approximately 690 healthy bone marrow donors made up the cohort. At the time of sampling, every cohort member was nominally healthy, though immune exposures that went unrecorded were likely present. The donor was CMV seronegative and was included in the group of hundreds of seronegative cohort members. Each donor provided a peripheral blood sample, and peripheral blood mononuclear cells were used for TCR beta sequencing. Genomic DNA was extracted from the blood cell samples with the Qiagen DNeasy Blood Extraction Kit. The chain is assembled from TRBV23-1 and TRBJ2-4; the D segment cannot be called with confidence. TRBV23-1 is annotated as an ORF whose role is uncertain. The receptor was isolated from a man between 18 and 35 years old in good health and CMV-seronegative. The material sequenced was PBMCs. Here is the DNA: TGCGCCAGCAGTCAATCGCACAGAAGGACCAAAAACATTCAGTACTTC. Translated, it reads CASSQSHRRTKNIQYF.